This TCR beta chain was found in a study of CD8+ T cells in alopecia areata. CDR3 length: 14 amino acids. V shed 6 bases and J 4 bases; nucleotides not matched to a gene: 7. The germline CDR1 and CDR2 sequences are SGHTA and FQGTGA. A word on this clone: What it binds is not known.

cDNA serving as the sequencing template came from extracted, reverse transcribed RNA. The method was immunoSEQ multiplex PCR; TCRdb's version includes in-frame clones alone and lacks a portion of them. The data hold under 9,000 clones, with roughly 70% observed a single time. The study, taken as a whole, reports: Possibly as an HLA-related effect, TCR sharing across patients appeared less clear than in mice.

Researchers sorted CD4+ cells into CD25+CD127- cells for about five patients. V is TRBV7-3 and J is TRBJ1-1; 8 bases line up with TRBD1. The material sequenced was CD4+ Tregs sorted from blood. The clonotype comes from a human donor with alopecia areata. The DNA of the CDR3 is TGTGCCAGCAGGCGGACAGGGTTCGCCACTGAAGCTTTCTTT. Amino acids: CASRRTGFATEAFF. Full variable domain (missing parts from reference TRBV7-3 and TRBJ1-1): GAGVSQTPSNKVTEKGKYVELRCDPISGHTALYWYRQSLGQGPEFLIYFQGTGAADDSGLPNDRFFAVRPEGSVSTLKIQRTERGDSAVYLCASRRTGFATEAFFGQGTRLTVV.